The sequence of this TCR beta chain was determined in a study of cytomegalovirus exposure and HLA in healthy donors. Study observations and caveats: A later analysis showed TCR association rates differing by HLA locus, peaking at DRB1 and lowest at HLA-C. Sequencing artifact likely explains a cluster of highly shared sequence variants.

This CDR3 comprises 13 residues. The V end was cut by 10 bases, the J end by 2 bases, with 15 bases between. Germline CDR1 WSHSY, CDR2 SAAADI. Researchers ran the PCR with 60 Vbeta and 13 Jbeta primers. TCRdb's table, derived via immunoSEQ multiplex PCR, lists solely in-frame clones and lacks some. In all, the sample yields around 35,000 clones. Concerning this clone: Its antigen is not known.

The gene calls are TRBV10-2 and TRBJ2-7; D is possibly TRBD1 (5 bases). Specimen: PBMCs. The source of this sequence is a woman aged 40 to 50 in good health and CMV-seropositive. The CDR3 DNA reads TGCGCCACTAGGGCAGGGATTACCTACGAGCAGTACTTC. It is translated as CATRAGITYEQYF.